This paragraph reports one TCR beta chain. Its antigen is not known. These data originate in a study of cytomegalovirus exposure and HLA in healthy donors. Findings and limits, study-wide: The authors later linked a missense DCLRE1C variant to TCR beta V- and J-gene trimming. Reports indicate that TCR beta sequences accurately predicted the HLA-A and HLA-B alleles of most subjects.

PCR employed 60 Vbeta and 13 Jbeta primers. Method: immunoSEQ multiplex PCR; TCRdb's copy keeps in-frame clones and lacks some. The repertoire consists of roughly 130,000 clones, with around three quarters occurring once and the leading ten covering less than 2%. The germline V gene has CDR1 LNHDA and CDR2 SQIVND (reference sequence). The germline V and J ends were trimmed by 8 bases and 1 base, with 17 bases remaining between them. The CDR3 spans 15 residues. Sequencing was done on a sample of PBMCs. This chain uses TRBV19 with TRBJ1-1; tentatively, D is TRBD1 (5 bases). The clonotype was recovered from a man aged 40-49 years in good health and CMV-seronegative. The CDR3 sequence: CASLREGRTNTEAFF. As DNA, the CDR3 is TGTGCCAGTCTCAGGGAGGGACGGACGAACACTGAAGCTTTCTTT.